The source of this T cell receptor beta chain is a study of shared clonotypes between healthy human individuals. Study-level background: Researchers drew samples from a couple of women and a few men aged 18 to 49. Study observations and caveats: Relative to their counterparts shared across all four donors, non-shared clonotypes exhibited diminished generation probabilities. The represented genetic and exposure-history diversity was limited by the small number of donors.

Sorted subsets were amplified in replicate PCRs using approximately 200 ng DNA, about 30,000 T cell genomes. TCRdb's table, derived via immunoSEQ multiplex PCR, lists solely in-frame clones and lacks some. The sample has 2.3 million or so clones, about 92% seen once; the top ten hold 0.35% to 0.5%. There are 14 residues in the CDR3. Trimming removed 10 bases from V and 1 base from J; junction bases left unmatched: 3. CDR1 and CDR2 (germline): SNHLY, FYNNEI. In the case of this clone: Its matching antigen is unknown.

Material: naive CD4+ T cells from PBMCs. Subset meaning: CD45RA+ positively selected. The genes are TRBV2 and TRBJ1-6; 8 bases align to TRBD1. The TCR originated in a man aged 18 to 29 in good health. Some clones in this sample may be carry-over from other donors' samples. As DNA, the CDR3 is TGTGCCACCCAGGGGGCGTCCTATAATTCACCCCTCCACTTT. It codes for CATQGASYNSPLHF. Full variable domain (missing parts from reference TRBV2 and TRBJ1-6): EPEVTQTPSHQVTQMGQEVILRCVPISNHLYFYWYRQILGQKVEFLVSFYNNEISEKSEIFDDQFSVERPDGSNFTLKIRSTKLEDSAMYFCATQGASYNSPLHFGNGTRLTVT.